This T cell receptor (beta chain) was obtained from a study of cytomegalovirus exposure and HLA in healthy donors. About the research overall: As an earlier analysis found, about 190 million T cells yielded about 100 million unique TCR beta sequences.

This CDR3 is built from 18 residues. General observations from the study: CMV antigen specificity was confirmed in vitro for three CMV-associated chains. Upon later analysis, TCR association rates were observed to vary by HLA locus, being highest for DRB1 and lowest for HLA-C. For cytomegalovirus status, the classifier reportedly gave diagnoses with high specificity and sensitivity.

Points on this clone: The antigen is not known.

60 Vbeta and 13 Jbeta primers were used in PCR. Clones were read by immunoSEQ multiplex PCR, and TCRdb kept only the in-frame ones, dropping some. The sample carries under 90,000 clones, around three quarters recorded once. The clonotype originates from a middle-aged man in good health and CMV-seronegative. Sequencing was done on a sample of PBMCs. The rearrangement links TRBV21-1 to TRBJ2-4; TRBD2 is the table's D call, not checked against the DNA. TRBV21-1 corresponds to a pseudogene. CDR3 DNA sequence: TGTGCCAGCGACCCTCCCCTAATGTGGGGAGCAGCCAAAAACATTCAGTACTTC. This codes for CASDPPLMWGAAKNIQYF.